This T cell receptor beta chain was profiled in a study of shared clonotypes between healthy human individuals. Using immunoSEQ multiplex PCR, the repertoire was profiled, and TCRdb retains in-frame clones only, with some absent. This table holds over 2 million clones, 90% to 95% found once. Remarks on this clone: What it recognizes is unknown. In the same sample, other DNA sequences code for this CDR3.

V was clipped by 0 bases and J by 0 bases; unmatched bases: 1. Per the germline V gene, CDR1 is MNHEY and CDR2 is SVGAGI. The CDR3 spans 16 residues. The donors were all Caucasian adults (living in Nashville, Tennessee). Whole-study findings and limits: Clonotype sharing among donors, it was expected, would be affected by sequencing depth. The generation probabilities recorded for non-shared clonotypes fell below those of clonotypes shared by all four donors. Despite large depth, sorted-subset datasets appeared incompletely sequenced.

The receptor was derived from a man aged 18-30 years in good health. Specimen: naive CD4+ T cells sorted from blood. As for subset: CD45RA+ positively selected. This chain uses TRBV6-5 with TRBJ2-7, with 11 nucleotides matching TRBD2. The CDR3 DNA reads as TGTGCCAGCAGTTACTCCCTAGCGGGAGGCTCCTACGAGCAGTACTTC. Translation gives CASSYSLAGGSYEQYF.